Given below is one T cell receptor (beta chain) in context. This sample was taken from a study of blood T cell repertoires in COVID-19. As for the study in general: Acute and convalescent COVID-19 specimens originated in the United States, Italy and Spain. Nucleic acid was either cDNA or gDNA, and it came from T cells, B-cell-depleted T cells, or PBMCs.

Seattle patient enrollment occurred during active infection, with longitudinal follow-up thereafter. Using immunoSEQ multiplex PCR, the repertoire was profiled, and TCRdb retains in-frame clones only, with some absent. The sample lists approximately 75,000 clones, 70% to 90% seen once, with approximately 5.8% in the top ten. The CDR3 loop spans 15 amino acids. The ends were cut back, 5 bases at V and 2 bases at J, with 15 bases in the middle. Germline CDR1 and CDR2: SGHTA and FQGNSA. The chain couples TRBV7-2 to TRBJ1-2, with a tentative D call TRBD1 (5 bases). The source of this sequence is an older man with COVID-19, enrolled during active disease. The sequencing input was peripheral blood. The CDR3 spells CASSPVAGSNYGYTF. The CDR3 coding sequence is TGTGCCAGCAGCCCGGTGGCAGGGTCCAACTATGGCTACACCTTC.